This T cell receptor beta chain is drawn from a study of T cells in narcolepsy. For the study at large: Healthy controls were enrolled alongside patients with narcolepsy type 1 or type 2. Study observations and caveats: Autoreactive clone sequences were missing from some blood memory CD4+ repertoires. Reportedly, autoreactive clonotypes were serially detected in patients' blood but not controls'. HCRT-specific and TRIB2-specific autoreactive clonotypes appeared among same-patient CSF and blood CD4+ clonotypes.

Trimming removed 6 bases from V and 7 bases from J; junction bases left unmatched: 10. The CDR3 contains 15 residues. The germline CDR1 and CDR2 sequences are SEHNR and FQNEAQ (reference sequence). Clones were read by immunoSEQ multiplex PCR, and TCRdb kept only the in-frame ones, dropping some. The table lists over 25,000 clones, roughly 88% of them singletons. In regard to this clone: Its matching antigen is unknown.

The chain employs TRBV7-9 and TRBJ1-4, with 8 bases lining up with TRBD1. This clonotype was sampled from a human donor with narcolepsy. Sequencing was performed on CD45RA- memory CD4+ T cells from PBMCs. CDR3 nucleotides: TGTGCCAGCAGTTCAAGACAGGGGATGGGTGAAAAACTGTTTTTT. It specifies CASSSRQGMGEKLFF.